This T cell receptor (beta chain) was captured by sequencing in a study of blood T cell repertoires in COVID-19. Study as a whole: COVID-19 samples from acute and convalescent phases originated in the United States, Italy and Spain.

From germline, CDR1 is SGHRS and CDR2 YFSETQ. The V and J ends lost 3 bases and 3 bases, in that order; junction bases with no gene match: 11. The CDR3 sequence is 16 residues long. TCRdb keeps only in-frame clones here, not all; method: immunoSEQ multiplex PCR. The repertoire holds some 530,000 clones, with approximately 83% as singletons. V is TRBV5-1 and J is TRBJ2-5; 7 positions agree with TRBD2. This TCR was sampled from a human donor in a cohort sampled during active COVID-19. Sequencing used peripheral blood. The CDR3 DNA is TGCGCCAGCAGCTGGGCCGCTGGGGCGGGAGAAGAGACCCAGTACTTC. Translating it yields CASSWAAGAGEETQYF.